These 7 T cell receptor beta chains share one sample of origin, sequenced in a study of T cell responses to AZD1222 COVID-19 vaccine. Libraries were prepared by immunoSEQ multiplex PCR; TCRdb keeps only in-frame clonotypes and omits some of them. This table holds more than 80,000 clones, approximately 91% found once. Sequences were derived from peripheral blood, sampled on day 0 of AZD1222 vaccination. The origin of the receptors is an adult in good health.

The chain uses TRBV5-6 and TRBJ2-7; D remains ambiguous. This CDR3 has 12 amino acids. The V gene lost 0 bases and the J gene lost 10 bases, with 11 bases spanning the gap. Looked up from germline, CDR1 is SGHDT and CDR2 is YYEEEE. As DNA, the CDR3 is TGTGCCAGCAGCTTGGAAAGGGCAAATCAGTACTTC. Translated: CASSLERANQYF.

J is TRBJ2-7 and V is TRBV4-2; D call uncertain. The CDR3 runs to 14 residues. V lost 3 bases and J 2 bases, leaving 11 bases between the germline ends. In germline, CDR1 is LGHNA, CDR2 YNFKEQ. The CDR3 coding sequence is TGTGCCAGCAGCCACAACACCGACCCCTACGAGCAGTACTTC. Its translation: CASSHNTDPYEQYF.

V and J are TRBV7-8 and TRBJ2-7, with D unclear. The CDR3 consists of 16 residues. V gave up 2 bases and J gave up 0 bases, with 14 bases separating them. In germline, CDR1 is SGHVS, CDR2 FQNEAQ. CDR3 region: CASSLWTDRYSYEQYF. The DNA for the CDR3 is TGTGCCAGCAGCTTATGGACGGATAGATACTCCTACGAGCAGTACTTC. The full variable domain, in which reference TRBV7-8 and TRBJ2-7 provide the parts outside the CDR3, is GAGVSQSPRYKVAKRGQDVALRCDPISGHVSLFWYQQALGQGPEFLTYFQNEAQLDKSGLPSDRFFAERPEGSVSTLKIQRTQQEDSAVYLCASSLWTDRYSYEQYFGPGTRLTVT.

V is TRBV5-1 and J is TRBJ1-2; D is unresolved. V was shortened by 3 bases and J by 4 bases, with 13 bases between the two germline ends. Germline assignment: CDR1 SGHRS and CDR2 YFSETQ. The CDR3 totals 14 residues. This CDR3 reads CASSSQTDSYGYTF. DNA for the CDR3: TGCGCCAGCAGCTCCCAGACGGACTCCTATGGCTACACCTTC.

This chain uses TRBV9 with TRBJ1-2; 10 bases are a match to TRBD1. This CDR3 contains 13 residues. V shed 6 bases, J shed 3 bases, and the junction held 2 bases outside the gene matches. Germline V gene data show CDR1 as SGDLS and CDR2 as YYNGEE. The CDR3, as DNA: TGTGCCAGCACCGGACAGGGGGACTATGGCTACACCTTC. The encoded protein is CASTGQGDYGYTF.

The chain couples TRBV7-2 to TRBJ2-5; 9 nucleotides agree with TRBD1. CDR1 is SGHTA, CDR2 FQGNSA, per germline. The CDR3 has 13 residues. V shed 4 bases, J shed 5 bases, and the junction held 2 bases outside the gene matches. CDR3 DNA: TGTGCCAGCAGCTACAGGGGGCTGGAGACCCAGTACTTC. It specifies CASSYRGLETQYF. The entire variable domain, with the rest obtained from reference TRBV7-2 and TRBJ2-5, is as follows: GAGVSQSPSNKVTEKGKDVELRCDPISGHTALYWYRQSLGQGLEFLIYFQGNSAPDKSGLPSDRFSAERTGGSVSTLTIQRTQQEDSAVYLCASSYRGLETQYFGPGTRLLVL.

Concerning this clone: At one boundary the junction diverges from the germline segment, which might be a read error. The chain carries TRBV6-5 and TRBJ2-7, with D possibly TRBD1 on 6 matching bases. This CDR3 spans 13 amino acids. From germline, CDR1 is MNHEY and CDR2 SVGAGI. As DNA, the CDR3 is TGTGCCAGCAGTAACAGGGACCGCGGCTGGCGGGACTTC. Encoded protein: CASSNRDRGWRDF.